The clone carrying this T cell receptor (beta chain) showed up just a few times. Its target is unknown. Patients had received no treatment of any kind before thyroid surgery. Study processing details: What underpinned the distant-metastasis classifier for papillary thyroid cancer was the set of CDR3 differences across clinicopathological groups. TCRdb re-clonotyped the PCR reads via MiXCR. The V and J calls, along with clone size, are taken from TCRdb and not from the paper's own processing. The table shows approximately 25,000 clones, with around 13% occurring only once. The sample is drawn from a study of metastatic and nonmetastatic thyroid tumors. About the research overall: Repertoires of blood and of tissue (tumor or nodule) from malignant and benign thyroid patients were compared. Findings of the study overall: Benign nodules reportedly had significantly lower TCR beta diversity than malignant thyroid tumors in blood and tumor.

The germline gives CDR1 MNHNS, CDR2 SASEGT. The CDR3 is 15 residues long. Germline trimming cut 6 bases from V and 4 bases from J; bases unmatched to any gene: 10. The source material was blood. The clonotype comes from a female donor with papillary thyroid cancer or a benign thyroid nodule (not recorded which). Some clones in this sample may be carry-over from other donors' samples. This chain uses TRBV6-1 with TRBJ1-2; 8 nucleotides match TRBD1. The CDR3 reads CASRDRDRHFYGYTF. For the CDR3, the DNA is TGTGCCAGCAGGGACCGGGACAGGCACTTCTATGGCTACACCTTC.